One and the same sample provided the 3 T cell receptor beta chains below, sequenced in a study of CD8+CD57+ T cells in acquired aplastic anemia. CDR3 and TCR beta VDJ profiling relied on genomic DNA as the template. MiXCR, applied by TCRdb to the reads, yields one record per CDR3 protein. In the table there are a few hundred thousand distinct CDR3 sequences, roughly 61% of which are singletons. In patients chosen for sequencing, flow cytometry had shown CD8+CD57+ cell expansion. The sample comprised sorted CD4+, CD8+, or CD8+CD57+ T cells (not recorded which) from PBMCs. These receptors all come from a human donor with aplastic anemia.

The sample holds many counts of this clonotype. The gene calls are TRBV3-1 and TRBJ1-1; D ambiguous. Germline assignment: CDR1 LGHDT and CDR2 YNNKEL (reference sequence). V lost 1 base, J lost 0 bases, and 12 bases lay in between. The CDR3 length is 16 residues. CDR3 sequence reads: CASSQGYGVVNTEAFF. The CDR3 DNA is TGTGCCAGCAGCCAAGGATATGGGGTTGTGAACACTGAAGCTTTCTTT.

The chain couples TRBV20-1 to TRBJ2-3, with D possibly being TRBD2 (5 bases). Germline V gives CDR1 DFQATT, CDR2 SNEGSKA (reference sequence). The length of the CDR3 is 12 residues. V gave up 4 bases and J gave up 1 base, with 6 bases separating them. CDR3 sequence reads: CSATGGTDTQYF. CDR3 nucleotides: TGCAGTGCTACCGGGGGCACAGATACGCAGTATTTT.

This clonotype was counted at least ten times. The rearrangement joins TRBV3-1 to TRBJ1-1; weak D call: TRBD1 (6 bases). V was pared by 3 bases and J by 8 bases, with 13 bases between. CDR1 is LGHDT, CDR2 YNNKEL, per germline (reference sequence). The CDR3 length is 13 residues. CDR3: CASSQGPGTEAFF. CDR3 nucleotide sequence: TGTGCCAGCAGCCAGGGGCCCGGGACAGAAGCTTTCTTT. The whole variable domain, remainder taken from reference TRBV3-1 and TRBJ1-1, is DTAVSQTPKYLVTQMGNDKSIKCEQNLGHDTMYWYKQDSKKFLKIMFSYNNKELIINETVPNRFSPKSPDKAHLNLHINSLELGDSAVYFCASSQGPGTEAFFGQGTRLTVV.